Below, 21 T cell receptor beta chains from the same sample are listed, as sequenced in a study of brain T cells in children with intractable seizures. The repertoire was sequenced with immunoSEQ multiplex PCR; TCRdb's copy has only in-frame clones and lacks some. Of hundreds of thousands of clones in the sample, 93% were seen once. The time point is: blood from clinic visit 5 months post-surgery; TSC patient then seizure free. The sample was peripheral blood, taken roughly 5 months after surgery. These receptors all stem from a boy in the first two years of life with tuberous sclerosis and intractable seizures.

The CDR3 here is CATSRPWNSGGNEQFF. DNA of the CDR3: TGTGCCACCAGCAGACCCTGGAATAGCGGGGGCAATGAGCAGTTCTTC. V is TRBV15 and J is TRBJ2-1; 9 bases agree with TRBD2. CDR1 is LNHNV, CDR2 YYDKDF, per germline (reference sequence). V shed 2 bases, J shed 6 bases, and the junction held 8 bases outside the gene matches. The CDR3 contains 16 residues.

The chain combines TRBV6-6 with TRBJ1-5, with D possibly TRBD1 on 5 matching bases. Germline CDR1 is MNHNY and CDR2 is SVGAGI (reference sequence). This CDR3 contains 14 residues. The V end was cut by 6 bases, the J end by 0 bases, with 9 bases between. The CDR3 sequence: CASRTTDSNQPQHF. The CDR3 coding sequence is TGTGCCAGCAGAACGACAGATAGCAATCAGCCCCAGCATTTT.

The rearrangement joins TRBV5-1 to TRBJ1-5; a possible D gene is TRBD1 (6 bases). The CDR3 runs 17 residues. Germline loops: CDR1 SGHRS, CDR2 YFSETQ. Between the trimmed V and J ends, which lost 2 bases and 2 bases, there was a span of 17 bases. DNA of the CDR3: TGCGCCAGCAGCTTCCAGGTAACAGGGTCGCGCAATCAGCCCCAGCATTTT. It translates to CASSFQVTGSRNQPQHF.

This clone was seen just once. The rearrangement joins TRBV5-6 to TRBJ2-5; perhaps TRBD2 as D (5 bases). The length of the CDR3 is 14 residues. Germline V gene data show CDR1 as SGHDT and CDR2 as YYEEEE. V was shortened by 4 bases and J by 0 bases, with 10 bases between the two germline ends. For the CDR3, the DNA is TGTGCCAGCAGCCCGGGGATGTACCAAGAGACCCAGTACTTC. It yields the protein CASSPGMYQETQYF.

The J gene is TRBJ2-1, the V gene TRBV15; no firm D call. The CDR3 is 11 residues long. Germline values: CDR1 LNHNV, CDR2 YYDKDF (reference sequence). The ends were cut back, 11 bases at V and 2 bases at J, with 7 bases in the middle. The CDR3 sequence is CAPIPYNEQFF. In DNA form, the CDR3 reads TGTGCCCCAATTCCCTACAATGAGCAGTTCTTC.

The rearrangement uses TRBV7-2 and TRBJ1-2, with TRBD1 as a possible D gene (6 bases). V was cut by 0 bases and J by 4 bases, with 12 bases left in between. This CDR3 is 15 amino acids long. Germline loops: CDR1 SGHTA, CDR2 FQGNSA. CDR3: CASSLASPGAYGYTF. CDR3 nucleotide sequence: TGTGCCAGCAGCTTAGCAAGTCCGGGGGCCTATGGCTACACCTTC.

This chain joins TRBV27 and TRBJ1-6; no clear D gene. Germline CDR1 reads MNHEY; CDR2 reads SMNVEV (reference sequence). V lost 0 bases to trimming and J lost 6 bases, with 9 bases between them. The CDR3 contains 15 residues. The CDR3 bases are TGTGCCAGCAGTTTATCGGGCGTGGGTAATTCACCCCTCCACTTT. Translated: CASSLSGVGNSPLHF.

This chain uses TRBV11-3 with TRBJ1-1; 9 positions match TRBD1. Losses at the gene ends were 5 bases for V and 1 base for J; bases not matched to a gene: 20. Germline CDR1 SGHNT, CDR2 YENEEA. CDR3 size: 20 residues. The CDR3 bases are TGTGCCAGCAGCCATCAACAGGGGGCGGTGGAGATCCGTGCGAACACTGAAGCTTTCTTT. As protein: CASSHQQGAVEIRANTEAFF.

V usage is TRBV6-5 and J usage is TRBJ1-6, with a weak D call TRBD1 (5 bases). This CDR3 is built from 14 residues. Germline V gene sequence: CDR1 MNHEY, CDR2 SVGAGI. V lost 2 bases, J lost 9 bases, and 11 bases lay in between. The CDR3, as DNA: TGTGCCAGCAGTTACGGGCCGGGGGGTTCACCCCTCCACTTT. Protein sequence: CASSYGPGGSPLHF.

The CDR3 DNA sequence: TGCAGCGGACAACAGGGCTACGAGCAGTACTTC. Translated: CSGQQGYEQYF. The chain couples TRBV29-1 to TRBJ2-7; TRBD1 might be the D (6 bases). CDR1 is SQVTM and CDR2 is ANQGSEA in the germline V gene. Trimming cost V 7 bases and J 3 bases, with 10 bases left between them. CDR3 size: 11 residues.

The chain employs TRBV7-8 and TRBJ1-1, with D hard to call. Between the trimmed V and J ends, which lost 2 bases and 0 bases, there was a span of 10 bases. Germline CDR1 and CDR2: SGHVS and FQNEAQ. The CDR3 has 15 residues. CDR3 amino acids: CASSLITEMNTEAFF. The DNA of the CDR3 is TGTGCCAGCAGCTTAATTACGGAAATGAACACTGAAGCTTTCTTT. Based on the CDR3 plus reference TRBV7-8 and TRBJ1-1, the full variable domain is GAGVSQSPRYKVAKRGQDVALRCDPISGHVSLFWYQQALGQGPEFLTYFQNEAQLDKSGLPSDRFFAERPEGSVSTLKIQRTQQEDSAVYLCASSLITEMNTEAFFGQGTRLTVV.

This clone was recorded once. The chain employs TRBV18 and TRBJ2-1; perhaps TRBD2 as D (5 bases). The germline V and J ends were trimmed by 2 bases and 4 bases, with 6 bases remaining between them. Germline CDR1 and CDR2: KGHSH and LQKENI. This CDR3 is built from 13 residues. The CDR3 DNA reads TGTGCCAGCTCACCAAGGGAGTACAATGAGCAGTTCTTC. It yields the protein CASSPREYNEQFF.

This chain joins TRBV14 and TRBJ1-5, with D possibly being TRBD1 (5 bases). Germline CDR1 is SGHDN and CDR2 is FVKESK. V was shortened by 4 bases and J by 3 bases, with 10 bases between the two germline ends. The CDR3 is made up of 14 amino acids. This CDR3 reads CASSLTGANQPQHF. The CDR3 nucleotides are TGTGCCAGCAGCCTGACCGGGGCCAATCAGCCCCAGCATTTT.

The chain has TRBV6-5 and TRBJ2-7, with D tentatively TRBD1 (6 bases). CDR1 is MNHEY and CDR2 is SVGAGI in the germline V gene. The V and J ends lost 0 bases and 2 bases respectively, with 8 bases between them. The CDR3 covers 14 residues. The DNA for the CDR3 is TGTGCCAGCAGTTACTCGCAGGGGACCTACGAGCAGTACTTC. It yields the protein CASSYSQGTYEQYF.

The chain uses TRBV27 and TRBJ1-1; D gene unclear. The CDR3 covers 13 residues. Germline lookup yields CDR1 MNHEY and CDR2 SMNVEV (reference sequence). Trimming stripped 6 bases from V and 1 base from J, with 9 bases between. CDR3 amino acids: CASSPDWNTEAFF. The CDR3 DNA reads TGTGCCAGCAGCCCGGACTGGAACACTGAAGCTTTCTTT.

The V and J genes are TRBV29-1 and TRBJ1-1; D gene ambiguous. This CDR3 comprises 12 residues. Between the trimmed V and J ends, which lost 8 bases and 0 bases, there was a span of 10 bases. The V gene's germline CDR1 is SQVTM and CDR2 ANQGSEA. CDR3 sequence: CSTSLMNTEAFF. CDR3 nucleotide sequence: TGCAGCACCAGCCTGATGAACACTGAAGCTTTCTTT.

The gene calls are TRBV25-1 and TRBJ2-1, with 8 positions matching TRBD2. V shed 6 bases, J shed 2 bases, and the junction held 6 bases outside the gene matches. The CDR3 covers 15 residues. Germline CDR1 MGHDK, CDR2 SYGVNS. The CDR3 nucleotides are TGTGCCAGCAGGCAACGGGGGGGACCCTACAATGAGCAGTTCTTC. Protein product: CASRQRGGPYNEQFF.

The chain uses TRBV4-2 and TRBJ2-2, with D perhaps TRBD2 (5 bases). V was cut by 4 bases and J by 4 bases, with 13 bases left in between. The V gene's germline CDR1 is LGHNA and CDR2 YNFKEQ. The CDR3 loop spans 15 amino acids. The CDR3, as DNA: TGTGCCAGCAGCCCCCGAGCGGAGACCACCGGGGAGCTGTTTTTT. It yields the protein CASSPRAETTGELFF.

The chain uses TRBV2 and TRBJ1-4; TRBD1 might be the D (6 bases). The germline V gene has CDR1 SNHLY and CDR2 FYNNEI. CDR3 length: 16 amino acids. Trimming removed 6 bases from V and 0 bases from J, with 14 bases in between. Written as DNA, the CDR3 is TGTGCCAGCAGGGCCGGACAGTCTGCAACTAATGAAAAACTGTTTTTT. It yields the protein CASRAGQSATNEKLFF.

The rearrangement links TRBV11-2 to TRBJ2-1; D unclear. CDR3 length: 15 amino acids. Germline CDR1 SGHAT, CDR2 FQNNGV. Trimming took 1 base from V and 0 from J, leaving 7 bases between them. CDR3 protein: CASSLGESSYNEQFF. The CDR3 nucleotides read TGTGCCAGCAGCTTAGGCGAAAGCTCCTACAATGAGCAGTTCTTC.

The rearrangement joins TRBV11-3 to TRBJ2-3; maybe TRBD2 (6 bases). There are 17 residues in the CDR3. Trimming pared 1 base from V and 0 bases from J, leaving 14 bases between. CDR1 is SGHNT and CDR2 is YENEEA in the germline V gene. CDR3 nucleotides: TGTGCCAGCAGCTTAGGAGGTTGGCGGGAAAGCACAGATACGCAGTATTTT. This encodes CASSLGGWRESTDTQYF.